This TCR beta chain came from a study of CD8+CD57+ T cells in acquired aplastic anemia. Study-wide background: 3.2 ug was the average amount of DNA from sorted CD4+ and CD8+ cells.

Study-level results: Comparison of patients with controls identified 25 to 35 shared CD8+ CDR3 sequences.

For CDR3 and TCR beta VDJ profiling, genomic DNA was the template used. TCRdb re-analysed the reads in MiXCR, keeping a single row per CDR3 protein. The table records fewer than 200,000 distinct CDR3 sequences, roughly 45% of them present only once. This clonotype was observed a few times. What it binds is not known. One end of the junction does not line up with germline, which may come from a read error. Looked up from germline, CDR1 is MNHEY and CDR2 is SVGAGI. The CDR3 totals 14 residues. The sample taken for sequencing was sorted CD4+, CD8+, or CD8+CD57+ T cells (not recorded which) from PBMCs. The clonotype was recovered from a human donor in good health. The chain recombines TRBV6-5 with TRBJ1-1; 7 bases line up with TRBD1. In nucleotides, the CDR3 is TGTGCCAACAGTTTCGACAGGGCAAACACTGAAGCTTTCTTT. Protein sequence: CANSFDRANTEAFF.